Listed here are 15 T cell receptor beta chains from one sample, sequenced in a study of T cells in Graves' hyperthyroidism and ophthalmopathy. Amplification yielded TCR beta CDR3 regions, with RNA transcripts as the source. HTBI primers were used for first-round RT-PCR of the TCR CDR3. Using its own MiXCR run on the multiplex PCR reads, TCRdb lists one record per CDR3 protein. This table has some 500,000 distinct CDR3 sequences, 15% to 20% appearing once. Sequenced sample: blood. The receptors here all came from a woman in her twenties or thirties with Graves' ophthalmopathy.

This clonotype turned up a few times. The chain employs TRBV12-3 or TRBV12-4 and TRBJ1-2; D is undetermined. V was cut by 5 bases and J by 8 bases, with 15 bases left in between. CDR3 length: 13 residues. The CDR3 sequence is CASSPSQGTGYTF. As DNA, the CDR3 is TGTGCCAGCAGTCCTAGTCAAGGTACGGGCTACACCTTC.

This clonotype was counted only a few times. The chain uses TRBV20-1 and TRBJ1-3; D remains unclear. The V gene lost 3 bases and the J gene lost 0 bases, with 12 bases spanning the gap. There are 15 residues in the CDR3. Germline-derived CDR1 and CDR2 are DFQATT and SNEGSKA (reference sequence). The CDR3 sequence is CSASERANSGNTIYF. CDR3 coding DNA: TGCAGTGCTAGTGAGCGTGCTAACTCTGGAAACACCATATATTTT.

The V gene is TRBV20-1, the J gene TRBJ2-7; D possibly matches TRBD1 or TRBD2 (7 bases each). The ends were cut back, 3 bases at V and 0 bases at J, with 27 bases in the middle. This CDR3 spans 19 amino acids. CDR1 and CDR2 from the germline V gene are DFQATT and SNEGSKA (reference sequence). CDR3 sequence (DNA): TGCAGTGCTAGTGCTGAGGGGGAGGGGGCAGGGAGCTTCTCCTACGAGCAGTACTTC. Protein sequence: CSASAEGEGAGSFSYEQYF.

The CDR3 sequence is CASSLTRGRTEAFF. The CDR3 coding sequence is TGTGCCAGCAGTTTAACCCGAGGACGGACTGAAGCTTTCTTT. V usage is TRBV27 and J usage is TRBJ1-1; D call uncertain. The CDR3 is 14 residues long. Germline V lookup: CDR1 MNHEY, CDR2 SMNVEV (reference sequence). With 2 bases removed from V and 5 bases from J, the gap between germline ends came to 12 bases.

This clonotype was seen repeatedly, ten times or more. This rearrangement joins TRBV2 to TRBJ2-7, with D possibly called TRBD1 or TRBD2 (5 bases each). Germline lookup yields CDR1 SNHLY and CDR2 FYNNEI. Between the trimmed V and J ends, which lost 10 bases and 2 bases, there was a span of 12 bases. The length of the CDR3 is 12 residues. The CDR3 nucleotides are TGTGCCAACCGGGACGGAGCCTACGAGCAGTACTTC. This encodes CANRDGAYEQYF. Complete variable domain (other parts from reference TRBV2 and TRBJ2-7): EPEVTQTPSHQVTQMGQEVILRCVPISNHLYFYWYRQILGQKVEFLVSFYNNEISEKSEIFDDQFSVERPDGSNFTLKIRSTKLEDSAMYFCANRDGAYEQYFGPGTRLTVT.

As DNA, the CDR3 is TGTGCCAGCAGTTATGGGAGGACCGCTAATGAAAAACTGTTTTTT. The encoded protein is CASSYGRTANEKLFF. The chain has TRBV6-1 and TRBJ1-4; D is uncertain. Germline V gene lookup returns CDR1 MNHNS and CDR2 SASEGT. The CDR3 runs to 15 residues. Trimming took off 5 bases at V and 3 bases at J, with 13 bases between the two ends.

This clonotype showed up many times. The chain carries TRBV5-6 and TRBJ2-1, with D maybe TRBD2 (6 bases). The CDR3 length is 16 residues. Germline CDR1 SGHDT, CDR2 YYEEEE. Trimming stripped 0 bases from V and 6 bases from J, with 16 bases between. The CDR3 DNA sequence: TGTGCCAGCAGCTTGGCGGTCGGGAGTATCGGCAATGAGCAGTTCTTC. Its translation is CASSLAVGSIGNEQFF.

The chain employs TRBV9 and TRBJ1-2; 8 bases agree with TRBD1. With V trimmed by 4 bases and J by 5 bases, 19 bases remained unmatched. Germline CDR1 SGDLS, CDR2 YYNGEE. The CDR3 extends over 18 amino acids. CDR3 sequence: CASSPLSRGQRFPYGYTF. The CDR3 DNA sequence: TGTGCCAGCAGCCCTCTTTCCAGGGGGCAACGATTCCCGTATGGCTACACCTTC.

The V and J genes are TRBV6-2 or TRBV6-3 and TRBJ1-5; possibly TRBD1 for D (6 bases). Trimming removed 3 bases from V and 3 bases from J, with 18 bases in between. The CDR3 consists of 17 residues. Germline CDR1 is MNHEY and CDR2 is SVGEGT. This CDR3 is CASSYISGGPLNQPQHF. In DNA form, the CDR3 reads TGTGCCAGCAGTTATATATCCGGGGGGCCGCTCAATCAGCCCCAGCATTTT.

This clonotype came up many times. The chain links TRBV29-1 to TRBJ1-1, with D perhaps matching TRBD1 (5 bases). V was clipped by 4 bases and J by 1 base, with 13 bases between them. Germline values: CDR1 SQVTM, CDR2 ANQGSEA. The CDR3 totals 14 residues. CDR3: CSVVLWDQNTEAFF. The CDR3, as DNA: TGCAGCGTTGTCTTGTGGGACCAGAACACTGAAGCTTTCTTT.

This clonotype was detected a few times. The genes are TRBV2 and TRBJ2-5; 9 nucleotides match TRBD2. V lost 8 bases and J lost 5; bases outside the gene matches: 9. The length of the CDR3 is 14 residues. Germline CDR1 reads SNHLY; CDR2 reads FYNNEI. The CDR3 DNA sequence: TGTGCCAGCGACCCTAGCGGGATAGGGGAGACCCAGTACTTC. Translating gives CASDPSGIGETQYF. The full variable domain, its missing parts supplied by reference TRBV2 and TRBJ2-5, is EPEVTQTPSHQVTQMGQEVILRCVPISNHLYFYWYRQILGQKVEFLVSFYNNEISEKSEIFDDQFSVERPDGSNFTLKIRSTKLEDSAMYFCASDPSGIGETQYFGPGTRLLVL.

This clonotype was detected ten times or more. This rearrangement joins TRBV30 to TRBJ2-2, with a possible D match to TRBD2 (6 bases). This CDR3 spans 15 amino acids. Germline V lookup: CDR1 GTSNPN, CDR2 SVGIG (reference sequence). Trimming left V 0 bases short and J 1 base short, with 9 bases between. CDR3 nucleotides: TGTGCCTGGAGTGTCCTAGCGCTGAACACCGGGGAGCTGTTTTTT. This encodes CAWSVLALNTGELFF. The complete variable domain, with remaining parts taken from reference TRBV30 and TRBJ2-2, reads SQTIHQWPATLVQPVGSPLSLECTVEGTSNPNLYWYRQAAGRGLQLLFYSVGIGQISSEVPQNLSASRPQDRQFILSSKKLLLSDSGFYLCAWSVLALNTGELFFGEGSRLTVL.

The J gene is TRBJ2-5, the V gene TRBV28; 8 bases line up with TRBD1. Per germline, CDR1 MDHEN and CDR2 SYDVKM. Trimming removed 5 bases from V and 2 bases from J; junction bases left unmatched: 7. CDR3 length: 15 residues. CDR3 nucleotides: TGTGCCAGCAGTACCGGGACAGGACTACAAGAGACCCAGTACTTC. Its protein product is CASSTGTGLQETQYF.

The table lists this clonotype with many counts. In DNA, the CDR3 is TGCAGTGCTAGATCGGGGGTCGAGACTGAAGCTTTCTTT. Translated: CSARSGVETEAFF. V gene TRBV20-1 combines with J gene TRBJ1-1; the D gene is possibly TRBD1 (5 bases). Germline CDR1 and CDR2: DFQATT and SNEGSKA (reference sequence). The V end was cut by 2 bases, the J end by 5 bases, with 12 bases between. The CDR3 is made up of 13 amino acids.

This clonotype appeared many times. The chain employs TRBV11-2 and TRBJ2-1; D call uncertain. The CDR3 has 13 residues. Between the trimmed V and J ends, which lost 0 bases and 7 bases, there was a span of 7 bases. Germline V gives CDR1 SGHAT, CDR2 FQNNGV. As DNA, the CDR3 is TGTGCCAGCAGCTTAGATAAGCAGAATGAGCAGTTCTTC. Translated: CASSLDKQNEQFF. Combining the CDR3 with reference TRBV11-2 and TRBJ2-1 gives the whole variable domain EAGVAQSPRYKIIEKRQSVAFWCNPISGHATLYWYQQILGQGPKLLIQFQNNGVVDDSQLPKDRFSAERLKGVDSTLKIQPAKLEDSAVYLCASSLDKQNEQFFGPGTRLTVL.